This T cell receptor beta chain was found in a study of T cells in Graves' hyperthyroidism and ophthalmopathy. CDR3 length: 12 amino acids. With 5 bases removed from V and 10 bases from J, the gap between germline ends came to 14 bases. Germline V gives CDR1 SEHNR, CDR2 FQNEAQ (reference sequence). TCR beta CDR3 sequences were amplified from RNA transcripts. Researchers ran a first-round RT-PCR on the TCR CDR3 using the HTBI primer set. A single record per CDR3 protein comes from TCRdb applying MiXCR to the multiplex PCR reads. The table lists approximately 380,000 distinct CDR3 sequences, over 13% of them singletons. Study results and caveats: Before onset, ophthalmopathy was predicted by the model a median roughly six months earlier. Researchers found most expanded thyroid clonotypes above 0.001 in blood as well.

Worth noting for this clonotype: As yet, its antigen is unknown.

The clonotype comes from a man between 50 and 59 years old with Graves' ophthalmopathy. The V gene is TRBV7-9, the J gene TRBJ1-1; D unresolved. Sequencing was carried out using blood. CDR3 bases: TGTGCCAGCAGCCAACAGAGGAGTTCAGCTTTCTTT. Its protein product is CASSQQRSSAFF.